The 5 T cell receptor beta chains below come from one sample, sequenced in a study of blood T cells in healthy people across ages. Combining a sample-barcoded 5' primer with a J-beta primer mix, a second PCR ran for about 7 to 11 cycles. Each CDR3 protein gets one entry after TCRdb re-called the 5' RACE reads with MiXCR. The data contain some 1.6 million distinct CDR3 sequences, around 35% of them singletons. The sequencing input was blood. These receptors came from a woman in her twenties or thirties in good health.

The V gene is TRBV6-6, the J gene TRBJ1-1; D uncertain. V was shortened by 0 bases and J by 3 bases, with 17 bases between the two germline ends. CDR1 and CDR2 from the germline V gene are MNHNY and SVGAGI (reference sequence). The CDR3 is made up of 17 amino acids. This chain's CDR3 is CASSYSPPTGIYTEAFF. The DNA of the CDR3 is TGTGCCAGCAGTTACTCCCCTCCCACCGGGATCTACACTGAAGCTTTCTTT.

This clonotype has just a few counts. The V call is TRBV5-1, the J call TRBJ2-2; D not certain. V lost 4 bases, J lost 1 base, and 8 bases lay in between. CDR3 length equals 14 residues. Germline lookup yields CDR1 SGHRS and CDR2 YFSETQ. Here the CDR3 reads CASSPLVNTGELFF. The CDR3 region has the DNA TGCGCCAGCAGCCCGCTAGTGAACACCGGGGAGCTGTTTTTT.

Ten or more counts support this clonotype. The CDR3: CASSPPGTGGNEQYF. The CDR3 DNA is TGTGCCAGCAGCCCCCCCGGGACAGGGGGCAACGAGCAGTACTTC. The chain uses TRBV9 and TRBJ2-7; 12 bases fit TRBD1. The J segment lost 5 bases and the V segment lost 4 bases, leaving 7 bases of the junction unmatched. This CDR3 comprises 15 residues. The germline V gene has CDR1 SGDLS and CDR2 YYNGEE.

As to this clonotype: One end of the junction is discordant with germline, which a read error may explain. The chain employs TRBV3-1 and TRBJ2-3; D is possibly TRBD2 (6 bases). The CDR3 runs 13 residues. Germline V gene data show CDR1 as LGHDT and CDR2 as YNNKEL (reference sequence). The chain's CDR3 is CAIGSTLTDTRYF. The CDR3 bases are TGTGCCATCGGGAGTACGCTAACAGATACGCGGTATTTT.

The V gene is TRBV4-1, the J gene TRBJ1-5; D perhaps matches TRBD1 (5 bases). This CDR3 has 13 amino acids. V dropped 4 bases and J dropped 8 bases, with 12 bases sitting between them. Germline CDR1 reads MGHRA; CDR2 reads YSYEKL. CDR3 loop: CASSPWGQEPQHF. CDR3 coding DNA: TGCGCCAGCAGCCCATGGGGCCAAGAGCCCCAGCATTTT.